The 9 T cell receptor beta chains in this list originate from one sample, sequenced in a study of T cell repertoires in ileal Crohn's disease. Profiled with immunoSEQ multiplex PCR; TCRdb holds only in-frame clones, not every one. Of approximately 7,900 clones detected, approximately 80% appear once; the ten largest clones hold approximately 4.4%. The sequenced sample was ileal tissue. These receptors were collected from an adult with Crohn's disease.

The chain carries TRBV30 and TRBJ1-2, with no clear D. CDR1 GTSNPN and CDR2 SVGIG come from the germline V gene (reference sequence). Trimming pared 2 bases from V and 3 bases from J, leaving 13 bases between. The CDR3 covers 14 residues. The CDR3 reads CAWSLYPQDYGYTF. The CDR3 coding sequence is TGTGCCTGGAGTTTGTATCCTCAGGACTATGGCTACACCTTC. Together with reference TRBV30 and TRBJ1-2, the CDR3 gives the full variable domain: SQTIHQWPATLVQPVGSPLSLECTVEGTSNPNLYWYRQAAGRGLQLLFYSVGIGQISSEVPQNLSASRPQDRQFILSSKKLLLSDSGFYLCAWSLYPQDYGYTFGSGTRLTVV.

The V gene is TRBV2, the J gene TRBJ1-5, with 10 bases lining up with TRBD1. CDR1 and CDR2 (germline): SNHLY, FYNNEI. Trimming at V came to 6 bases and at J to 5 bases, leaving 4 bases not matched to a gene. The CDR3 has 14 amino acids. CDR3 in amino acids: CASRYGTGDQPQHF. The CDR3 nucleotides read TGTGCCAGCAGATACGGGACAGGGGATCAGCCCCAGCATTTT.

CDR3 in DNA: TGCAGCGTTGAAGGGGGGGCTGAAGCTTTCTTT. This encodes CSVEGGAEAFF. The chain joins TRBV29-1 to TRBJ1-1; TRBD1 might be the D (5 bases). V was shortened by 1 base and J by 6 bases, with 6 bases between the two germline ends. This CDR3 is 11 amino acids long. CDR1 and CDR2 (germline): SQVTM, ANQGSEA. The variable domain in full, with the rest retrieved from reference TRBV29-1 and TRBJ1-1, is SAVISQKPSRDICQRGTSLTIQCQVDSQVTMMFWYRQQPGQSLTLIATANQGSEATYESGFVIDKFPISRPNLTFSTLTVSNMSPEDSSIYLCSVEGGAEAFFGQGTRLTVV.

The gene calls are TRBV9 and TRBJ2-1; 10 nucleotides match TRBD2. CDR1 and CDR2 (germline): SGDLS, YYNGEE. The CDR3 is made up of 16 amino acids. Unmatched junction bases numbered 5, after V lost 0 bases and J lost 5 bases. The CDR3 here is CASSVGTSGRHNEQFF. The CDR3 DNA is TGTGCCAGCAGCGTAGGGACTAGCGGACGACACAATGAGCAGTTCTTC. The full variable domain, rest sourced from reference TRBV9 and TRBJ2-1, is DSGVTQTPKHLITATGQRVTLRCSPRSGDLSVYWYQQSLDQGLQFLIQYYNGEERAKGNILERFSAQQFPDLHSELNLSSLELGDSALYFCASSVGTSGRHNEQFFGPGTRLTVL.

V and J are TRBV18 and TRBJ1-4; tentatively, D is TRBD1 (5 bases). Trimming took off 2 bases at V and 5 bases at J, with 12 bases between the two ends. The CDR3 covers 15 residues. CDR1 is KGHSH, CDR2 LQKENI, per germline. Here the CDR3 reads CASSPARQNNEKLFF. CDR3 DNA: TGTGCCAGCTCACCAGCGAGACAGAACAATGAAAAACTGTTTTTT.

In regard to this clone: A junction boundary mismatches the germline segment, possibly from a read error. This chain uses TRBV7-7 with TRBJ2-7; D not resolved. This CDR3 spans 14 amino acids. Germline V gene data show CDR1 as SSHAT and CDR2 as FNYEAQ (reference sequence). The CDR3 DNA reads TGTGCTAGCAGCTTATTTGGAGCCAGCTACGAGCAGTACTTC. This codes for CASSLFGASYEQYF. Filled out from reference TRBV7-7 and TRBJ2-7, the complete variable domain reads GAGVSQSPRYKVTKRGQDVTLRCDPISSHATLYWYQQALGQGPEFLTYFNYEAQPDKSGLPSDRFSAERPEGSISTLTIQRTEQRDSAMYRCASSLFGASYEQYFGPGTRLTVT.

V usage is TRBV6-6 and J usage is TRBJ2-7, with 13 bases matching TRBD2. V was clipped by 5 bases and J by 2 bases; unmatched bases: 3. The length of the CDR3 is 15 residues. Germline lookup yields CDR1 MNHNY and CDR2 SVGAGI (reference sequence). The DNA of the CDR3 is TGTGCCAGCAGTATACTAGCGGGAGGGACCTACGAGCAGTACTTC. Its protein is CASSILAGGTYEQYF.

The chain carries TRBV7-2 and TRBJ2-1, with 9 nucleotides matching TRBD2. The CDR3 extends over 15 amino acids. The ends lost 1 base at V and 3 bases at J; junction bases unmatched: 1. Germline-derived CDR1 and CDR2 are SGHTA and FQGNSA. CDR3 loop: CASSLGSGGYNEQFF. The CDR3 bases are TGTGCCAGCAGCTTAGGTAGCGGGGGCTACAATGAGCAGTTCTTC.

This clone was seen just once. CDR3 DNA sequence: TGTGCCAGCAGCCTCACAGGGATGAGCTCCTACAATGAGCAGTTCTTC. Its protein product is CASSLTGMSSYNEQFF. This chain joins TRBV11-3 and TRBJ2-1; maybe TRBD1 (6 bases). The CDR3 totals 16 residues. CDR1 is SGHNT, CDR2 YENEEA, per germline. The ends were cut back, 5 bases at V and 0 bases at J, with 14 bases in the middle. Variable domain in full (rest from reference TRBV11-3 and TRBJ2-1): EAGVVQSPRYKIIEKKQPVAFWCNPISGHNTLYWYLQNLGQGPELLIRYENEEAVDDSQLPKDRFSAERLKGVDSTLKIQPAELGDSAVYLCASSLTGMSSYNEQFFGPGTRLTVL.